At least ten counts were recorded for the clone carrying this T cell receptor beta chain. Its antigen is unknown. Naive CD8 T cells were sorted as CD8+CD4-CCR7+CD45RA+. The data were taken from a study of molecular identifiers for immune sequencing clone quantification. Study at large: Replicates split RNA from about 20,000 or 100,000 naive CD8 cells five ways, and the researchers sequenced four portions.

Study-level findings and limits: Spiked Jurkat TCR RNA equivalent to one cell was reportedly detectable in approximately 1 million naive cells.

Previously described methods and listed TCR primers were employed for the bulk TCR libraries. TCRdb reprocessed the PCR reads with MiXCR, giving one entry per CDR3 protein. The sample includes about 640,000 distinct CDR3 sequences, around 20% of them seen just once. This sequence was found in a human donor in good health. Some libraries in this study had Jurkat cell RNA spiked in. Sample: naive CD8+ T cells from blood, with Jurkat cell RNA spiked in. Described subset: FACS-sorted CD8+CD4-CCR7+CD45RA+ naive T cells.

The CDR3 DNA sequence: TGCGCCAGCAGCTTGGAGGCCTCCTATGGCTACACCTTC. Translation gives CASSLEASYGYTF. The chain joins TRBV5-1 to TRBJ1-2; D is ambiguous. The CDR3 length is 13 residues. With 0 bases removed from V and 4 bases from J, the gap between germline ends came to 7 bases. Germline assignment: CDR1 SGHRS and CDR2 YFSETQ.